This T cell receptor beta chain was documented in a study of OX40 agonist ivuxolimab in advanced cancers. The overall study: Hepatocellular carcinoma, melanoma, renal cell or head and neck cancer occurred in dose-escalation patients.

Study results and caveats: CD4+ and CD8+ blood T cells expanded clonally by week 6 at 0.1 to 3.0 mg/kg.

As to this clone: Antigen unknown.

Using immunoSEQ multiplex PCR, the repertoire was profiled, and TCRdb retains in-frame clones only, with some absent. The table lists some 90,000 clones, around 87% of them singletons. The CDR3 extends over 16 amino acids. V was pared by 0 bases and J by 4 bases, with 5 bases of the junction left unmatched. Germline CDR1 is SGHRS and CDR2 is YFSETQ. Specimen: CD4+ or CD8+ T cells sorted from blood, collected in a trial of the OX40 agonist ivuxolimab. This TCR came from an adult with an advanced solid tumor such as melanoma, head and neck, liver or kidney cancer. The genes are TRBV5-1 and TRBJ2-1, with 9 bases that match TRBD2. As DNA, the CDR3 is TGCGCCAGCAGCTTGGCGGCGGGAGGGCATTACAATGAGCAGTTCTTC. It codes for CASSLAAGGHYNEQFF.